A selection of T cell receptor beta chains follows, all from one sample in a study of blood T cell repertoires in COVID-19. Assay: immunoSEQ multiplex PCR; the TCRdb copy retains only in-frame clones and omits some. This table holds some 100,000 clones, approximately 78% found once. The sample consisted of peripheral blood. These receptors were taken from a man between 45 and 60 years old with active or convalescent COVID-19. CDR3s include the opening cysteine and the closing phenylalanine or tryptophan.

>TRBV5-1|TRBJ2-7
CASSLEPQSYEQYF
>TRBV3-1/TRBV3-2|TRBJ2-1
CASSQGGGWDNEQFF
>TRBV27|TRBJ1-5
CASSFRQGDQPQHF
>TRBV11-1|TRBJ1-4
CASSPDREKLFF
>TRBV6-4|TRBJ2-3
CASSKGQGTDTQYF
>TRBV4-3|TRBJ2-3
CASSQVPTLADTQYF
>TRBV5-4|TRBJ2-1
CASSLETSNEQFF
>TRBV6-5|TRBJ2-7
CASSYQASYEQYF
>TRBV12-3/TRBV12-4|TRBJ1-2
CASSLPGGRRYTF
>TRBV21-1|TRBJ2-2
CATRQPWNDGELFF
>TRBV28|TRBJ1-6
CASSPIWGRESSYNSPLHF
>TRBV5-8|TRBJ1-6
CASTPGQENSPLHF
>TRBV19|TRBJ2-1
CASSITFGSGGASEQFF
>TRBV6-6|TRBJ1-1
CATKGGGGTEAFF